The sequence of this T cell receptor beta chain was determined in a study of cytomegalovirus exposure and HLA in healthy donors. Whole-study findings and limits: Later examination showed HLA-associated TCR beta chains had greater clonal expansion than equally common others.

The PCR used 60 Vbeta and 13 Jbeta primers. Measured with immunoSEQ multiplex PCR; TCRdb has only the in-frame clones, and not every one. The table lists under 200,000 clones, roughly four fifths of them singletons. As regards this clone: Its cognate antigen is unknown.

CDR1 is GTSNPN and CDR2 is SVGIG in the germline V gene (reference sequence). The CDR3 consists of 11 residues. Trimming pared 6 bases from V and 3 bases from J, leaving 9 bases between. The sample comprised PBMCs. This chain joins TRBV30 and TRBJ2-7; D perhaps matches TRBD1 (5 bases). The origin of this receptor is a young woman in good health and CMV-seronegative. CDR3: CACSGFYEQYF. The DNA for the CDR3 is TGTGCCTGTTCAGGGTTCTACGAGCAGTACTTC.